Each of the 27 T cell receptor beta chains below was sequenced from the same sample in a study of T cell responses to AZD1222 COVID-19 vaccine. Sequenced by immunoSEQ multiplex PCR; TCRdb stores in-frame clones only, minus some. The table lists tens of thousands of clones, 84% of them singletons. The starting material was peripheral blood, obtained on day 0 of AZD1222 vaccination. The receptors derive from an adult in good health.

CDR3 sequence reads: CASSPVGGYGYTF. The CDR3 DNA follows: TGTGCCAGCTCACCAGTCGGGGGCTATGGCTACACCTTC. The rearrangement links TRBV18 to TRBJ1-2, with a weak D call TRBD1 (5 bases). The CDR3 has 13 residues. V was clipped by 2 bases and J by 4 bases, with 8 bases between them. Germline loops: CDR1 KGHSH, CDR2 LQKENI.

CDR3 loop: CASSLDRKYNSPLHF. DNA for the CDR3: TGTGCCAGCAGCTTAGACCGGAAGTATAATTCACCCCTCCACTTT. The chain links TRBV7-3 to TRBJ1-6; unclear D gene. The length of the CDR3 is 15 residues. Germline assignment: CDR1 SGHTA and CDR2 FQGTGA. V dropped 2 bases and J dropped 4 bases, with 9 bases sitting between them.

This chain connects TRBV21-1 to TRBJ1-2; the tabulated D call, TRBD1, remains unverified against the DNA. TRBV21-1 is marked as a pseudogene. The CDR3 has 18 amino acids. CDR3 sequence: CASSAPPRDRGLNYGYTF. Here the CDR3 DNA reads TGTGCCAGCAGTGCACCTCCCCGGGACAGGGGGCTTAACTATGGCTACACCTTC.

V is TRBV5-8 and J is TRBJ1-5; TRBD1 matches 11 bases. CDR1 and CDR2 (germline): SGHTS, YDEGEE. The CDR3 covers 16 residues. V was clipped by 5 bases and J by 3 bases; unmatched bases: 7. CDR3 in DNA: TGTGCCAGCAGGATCTCGGACAGGGGGCTCAATCAGCCCCAGCATTTT. Residues: CASRISDRGLNQPQHF.

The chain has TRBV30 and TRBJ2-7; TRBD2 agrees at 8 bases. Germline V gene lookup returns CDR1 GTSNPN and CDR2 SVGIG (reference sequence). J gave up 4 bases and V 0 bases, and 5 bases lay outside the gene matches. This CDR3 comprises 14 residues. CDR3 loop: CAWSVLSGGYEQYF. The CDR3 DNA follows: TGTGCCTGGAGTGTACTCAGCGGGGGTTACGAGCAGTACTTC.

V is TRBV5-4 and J is TRBJ2-1; 8 bases align to TRBD2. The germline gives CDR1 SGHNT, CDR2 YYREEE (reference sequence). This CDR3 comprises 13 residues. J lost 5 bases, V lost 6 bases, and 4 bases had no gene match. CDR3 amino acids: CASNGGENNEQFF. The CDR3, as DNA: TGTGCCAGCAACGGGGGGGAAAACAATGAGCAGTTCTTC.

V usage is TRBV6-1 and J usage is TRBJ1-2, with D uncertain. CDR3 length: 16 residues. Germline values: CDR1 MNHNS, CDR2 SASEGT. Trimming removed 0 bases from V and 1 base from J, with 12 bases in between. CDR3 nucleotide sequence: TGTGCCAGCAGTGAAGCGGTAACAGCGATTAACTATGGCTACACCTTC. Its protein is CASSEAVTAINYGYTF.

The chain uses TRBV27 and TRBJ1-4, with a possible D match to TRBD1 (5 bases). This CDR3 is built from 14 residues. V was trimmed by 7 bases and J by 3 bases, leaving 12 bases between them. From germline, CDR1 is MNHEY and CDR2 SMNVEV (reference sequence). CDR3 protein: CASTRAGSNEKLFF. CDR3 in DNA: TGTGCCAGCACCCGTGCAGGGTCTAATGAAAAACTGTTTTTT.

The V and J genes are TRBV3-1 (or the pseudogene TRBV3-2) and TRBJ1-3, with D unclear. The CDR3 runs 14 residues. Germline values: CDR1 LGHDT, CDR2 YNNKEL (reference sequence). Trimming removed 4 bases at V and 2 bases at J, with 9 bases between. CDR3 sequence: CASSRSLTGNTIYF. The DNA of the CDR3 is TGTGCCAGCAGCCGCTCACTAACTGGAAACACCATATATTTT.

This clone was detected only a few times. CDR3 sequence reads: CASSINQPQHF. In DNA, the CDR3 is TGTGCCAGCAGCATCAATCAGCCCCAGCATTTT. This chain connects TRBV7-3 to TRBJ1-5, with D unresolved. The CDR3 length is 11 residues. V lost 5 bases to trimming and J lost 3 bases, with 2 bases between them. The germline V gene encodes CDR1 SGHTA and CDR2 FQGTGA.

CDR3 sequence reads: CASSLGRESYEQYF. The DNA for the CDR3 is TGCGCCAGCAGCTTGGGCAGGGAGAGCTACGAGCAGTACTTC. The chain links TRBV5-1 to TRBJ2-7, with D possibly being TRBD1 or TRBD2 (5 bases each). The CDR3 spans 14 residues. Trimming cost V 0 bases and J 3 bases, with 10 bases left between them. CDR1 and CDR2 (germline): SGHRS, YFSETQ.

V and J are TRBV5-4 and TRBJ2-1, with 9 bases aligning to TRBD2. Germline V gene sequence: CDR1 SGHNT, CDR2 YYREEE (reference sequence). The CDR3 has 16 amino acids. Losses at the gene ends were 0 bases for V and 5 bases for J; bases not matched to a gene: 6. The CDR3 is CASSLADSGGDNEQFF. CDR3 nucleotides: TGTGCCAGCAGCTTGGCCGATAGCGGGGGAGACAATGAGCAGTTCTTC.

This clone was picked up a small number of times. The same CDR3 is also encoded by other DNA sequences in this sample. The chain carries TRBV28 and TRBJ1-2; D gene uncertain. Trimming cost V 2 bases and J 0 bases, with 1 base left between them. The CDR3 consists of 12 residues. CDR1 and CDR2 from the germline V gene are MDHEN and SYDVKM. CDR3 nucleotide sequence: TGTGCCAGCAGTTTAGCTAACTATGGCTACACCTTC. Residues: CASSLANYGYTF.

CDR3 bases: TGTGCCAGCAGTTGGGCAGCCACCTACGAGCAGTACTTC. Translating it yields CASSWAATYEQYF. The gene calls are TRBV28 and TRBJ2-7; D is unclear. Deletions cut 4 bases from V and 2 bases from J, with 9 bases between. The germline gives CDR1 MDHEN, CDR2 SYDVKM. This CDR3 contains 13 residues.

The sample holds one count of this clone. CDR3 nucleotides: TGTGCCAGCACCTCCGGGACAGGGGGCTATGGCTACACCTTC. Its translation: CASTSGTGGYGYTF. J is TRBJ1-2 and V is TRBV6-5; 11 bases fit TRBD1. The CDR3 is made up of 14 amino acids. Unmatched junction bases numbered 5, after V lost 7 bases and J lost 4 bases. The germline V gene encodes CDR1 MNHEY and CDR2 SVGAGI.

The chain joins TRBV4-1 to TRBJ2-1, with D perhaps TRBD2 (6 bases). CDR3 size: 14 residues. CDR1 is MGHRA, CDR2 YSYEKL, per germline. Trimming left V 5 bases short and J 6 bases short, with 14 bases between. The CDR3 reads CASSGTGATNEQFF. For the CDR3, the DNA is TGCGCCAGCAGCGGGACTGGGGCTACCAATGAGCAGTTCTTC.

The chain links TRBV6-5 to TRBJ1-2, with TRBD1 matching 8 bases. V dropped 6 bases and J dropped 4; count of bases not matched to a gene: 7. The CDR3 is 14 residues long. In germline, CDR1 is MNHEY, CDR2 SVGAGI. In DNA form, the CDR3 reads TGTGCCAGCAGGCACAGGGGACAGGTCTATGGCTACACCTTC. Its translation: CASRHRGQVYGYTF.

This clone was recorded once. This sequence joins TRBV7-2 and TRBJ1-6, with D unresolved. Trimming took off 6 bases at V and 6 bases at J, with 15 bases between the two ends. This CDR3 is built from 15 residues. Germline V gives CDR1 SGHTA, CDR2 FQGNSA. The CDR3 DNA follows: TGTGCCAGCAGAGCTCGAGGGATCCTTAATTCACCCCTCCACTTT. The encoded protein is CASRARGILNSPLHF. Full variable domain (outside the CDR3, taken from reference TRBV7-2 and TRBJ1-6): GAGVSQSPSNKVTEKGKDVELRCDPISGHTALYWYRQSLGQGLEFLIYFQGNSAPDKSGLPSDRFSAERTGGSVSTLTIQRTQQEDSAVYLCASRARGILNSPLHFGNGTRLTVT.

The chain links TRBV5-1 to TRBJ2-2; D gene unclear. The CDR3 extends over 15 amino acids. Trimming removed 2 bases at V and 3 bases at J, with 11 bases between. Per germline, CDR1 SGHRS and CDR2 YFSETQ. The CDR3 nucleotides are TGCGCCAGCAGCTTAAGCACGTCCGACACCGGGGAGCTGTTTTTT. Its protein product is CASSLSTSDTGELFF.

V and J are TRBV7-8 and TRBJ2-3, with D unresolved. The CDR3 contains 17 residues. Trimming took 3 bases from V and 0 from J, leaving 16 bases between them. From germline, CDR1 is SGHVS and CDR2 FQNEAQ. CDR3 sequence: CASSFLARLTSTDTQYF. The DNA for the CDR3 is TGTGCCAGCAGCTTTCTGGCTCGGCTTACTAGCACAGATACGCAGTATTTT.

The chain uses TRBV30 and TRBJ1-2; D ambiguous. The CDR3 consists of 13 residues. V shed 0 bases and J shed 2 bases, with 7 bases lying between them. Germline CDR1 GTSNPN, CDR2 SVGIG (reference sequence). For the CDR3, the DNA is TGTGCCTGGAGTGTCAGACTAAACTATGGCTACACCTTC. Translation gives CAWSVRLNYGYTF.

The CDR3 sequence is CASSSGPSTDTQYF. CDR3 coding DNA: TGTGCCAGCAGCTCTGGCCCTAGCACAGATACGCAGTATTTT. J is TRBJ2-3 and V is TRBV7-6; no clear D. Between the trimmed V and J ends, which lost 4 bases and 0 bases, there was a span of 8 bases. Germline V lookup: CDR1 SGHVS, CDR2 FNYEAQ. This CDR3 region has 14 residues.

Remarks on this clone: This CDR3 is also generated by other DNA sequences in the sample. The chain uses TRBV4-3 and TRBJ2-7, with 10 positions matching TRBD1. Germline V gene sequence: CDR1 LGHNA, CDR2 YSLEER. J gave up 2 bases and V 4 bases, and 2 bases lay outside the gene matches. The CDR3 is 14 residues long. CDR3: CASSPGQGAYEQYF. The CDR3 DNA reads TGCGCCAGCAGCCCCGGACAGGGGGCCTACGAGCAGTACTTC.

The chain recombines TRBV2 with TRBJ1-5; no definite D call. Trimming shortened V by 4 bases and J by 3 bases, and 7 bases separated the two germline ends. The CDR3 consists of 13 residues. Germline CDR1 and CDR2: SNHLY and FYNNEI. Written as DNA, the CDR3 is TGTGCCAGCAGTGTTGACATCAATCAGCCCCAGCATTTT. It yields the protein CASSVDINQPQHF.

The rearrangement joins TRBV7-2 to TRBJ1-4; perhaps TRBD1 as D (5 bases). This CDR3 is built from 14 residues. V was shortened by 5 bases and J by 5 bases, with 12 bases between the two germline ends. Germline assignment: CDR1 SGHTA and CDR2 FQGNSA. CDR3 DNA: TGTGCCAGCAGCCGGGACGGACTAAATGAAAAACTGTTTTTT. Translating gives CASSRDGLNEKLFF. Full variable domain (outside the CDR3, taken from reference TRBV7-2 and TRBJ1-4): GAGVSQSPSNKVTEKGKDVELRCDPISGHTALYWYRQSLGQGLEFLIYFQGNSAPDKSGLPSDRFSAERTGGSVSTLTIQRTQQEDSAVYLCASSRDGLNEKLFFGSGTQLSVL.

This chain joins TRBV5-1 and TRBJ1-1, with D hard to call. Germline-derived CDR1 and CDR2 are SGHRS and YFSETQ. This CDR3 is 14 amino acids long. Trimming cost V 4 bases and J 8 bases, with 18 bases left between them. The chain's CDR3 is CASSVDQFGLEAFF. CDR3 sequence (DNA): TGCGCCAGCAGCGTGGACCAATTCGGCCTGGAAGCTTTCTTT.

The V and J genes are TRBV6-5 and TRBJ2-1, with D possibly TRBD2 on 5 matching bases. In germline, CDR1 is MNHEY, CDR2 SVGAGI. V was cut by 6 bases and J by 4 bases, with 16 bases left in between. The CDR3 contains 15 residues. Here the CDR3 DNA reads TGTGCCAGCAGACCATCTAGCATCTCTTACAATGAGCAGTTCTTC. Translation: CASRPSSISYNEQFF.